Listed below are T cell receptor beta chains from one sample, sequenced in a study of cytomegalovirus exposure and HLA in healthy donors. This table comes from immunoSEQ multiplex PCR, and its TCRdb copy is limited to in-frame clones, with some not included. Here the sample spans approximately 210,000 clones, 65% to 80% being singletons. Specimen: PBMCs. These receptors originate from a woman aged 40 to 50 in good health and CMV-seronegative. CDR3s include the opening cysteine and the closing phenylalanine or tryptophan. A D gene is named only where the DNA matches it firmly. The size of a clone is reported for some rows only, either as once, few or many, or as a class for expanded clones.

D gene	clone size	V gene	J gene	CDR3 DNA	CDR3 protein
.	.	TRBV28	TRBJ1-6	TGTGCCAGCCAACCGGCCATAGGGGATTCACCCCTCCACTTT	CASQPAIGDSPLHF
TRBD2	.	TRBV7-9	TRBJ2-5	TGTGCCAGCAGCTTCGGAGGCGGGGGAGAGACCCAGTACTTC	CASSFGGGGETQYF
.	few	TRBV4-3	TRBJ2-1	TGCGCCAGCAGCCACCTCCGCGGAGGGAGCAATGAGCAGTTCTTC	CASSHLRGGSNEQFF
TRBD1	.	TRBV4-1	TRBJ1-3	TGCGCCAGCAGCCAGGAACAGGGGACTGGAAACACCATATATTTT	CASSQEQGTGNTIYF
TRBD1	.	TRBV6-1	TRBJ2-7	TGTGCCAGCAGTGCCCGGACAGGAGCCCTAAGGGAGCAGTACTTC	CASSARTGALREQYF
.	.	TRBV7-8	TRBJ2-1	TGTGCCAGCAGCCCACAATACGCGCGGGAGCAGTTCTTC	CASSPQYAREQFF
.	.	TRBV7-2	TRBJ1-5	TGTGCCAGCAGCCTAGGGCCAGGGAATCAGCCCCAGCATTTT	CASSLGPGNQPQHF
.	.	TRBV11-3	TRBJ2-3	TGTGCCAGCAGCATCCCGAGGCTAGCGAACACAGATACGCAGTATTTT	CASSIPRLANTDTQYF
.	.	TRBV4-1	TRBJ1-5	TGCGCCAGCAGCCGGGTACAGGTGAATCAGCCCCAGCATTTT	CASSRVQVNQPQHF
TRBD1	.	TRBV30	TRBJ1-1	TGTGCCTGGAGGAGACAGGGGGCGAACACTGAAGCTTTCTTT	CAWRRQGANTEAFF
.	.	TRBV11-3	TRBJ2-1	TGTGCCAGCAGCTTTAGAGCGGCGTCAGGCGGTGAGCAGTTCTTC	CASSFRAASGGEQFF
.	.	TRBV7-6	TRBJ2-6	TGTGCCAGCAGCCCTTTTGGGGCCAACGTCCTGACTTTC	CASSPFGANVLTF
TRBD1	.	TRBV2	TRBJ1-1	TGTGCCAGCAGGGGTAGACAGGGATCGGTGAACACTGAAGCTTTCTTT	CASRGRQGSVNTEAFF
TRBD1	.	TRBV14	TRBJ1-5	TGTGCCAGCAGCCAGGAAGGGACAGCGCGCTGGAAGCCCCAGCATTTT	CASSQEGTARWKPQHF
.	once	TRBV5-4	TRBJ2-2	TGTGCCAGCAGCTTGGGAGCGGGTTACACCGGGGAGCTGTTTTTT	CASSLGAGYTGELFF
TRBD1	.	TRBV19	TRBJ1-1	TGTGCCAGTAGCCCCCGGGACAGGGGGCCTGGAGCTTTCTTT	CASSPRDRGPGAFF
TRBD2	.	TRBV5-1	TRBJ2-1	TGCGCCAGCAGCTTAGGCCGTAGCGGGATCAATGAGCAGTTCTTC	CASSLGRSGINEQFF
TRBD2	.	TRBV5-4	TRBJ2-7	TGTGCCAGCACCAGAGAACTAGCGGGAGGTGGCAAGCAGTACTTC	CASTRELAGGGKQYF
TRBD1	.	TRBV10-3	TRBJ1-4	TGTGCCATCAGTGACAGGGGGACTAATGAAAAACTGTTTTTT	CAISDRGTNEKLFF
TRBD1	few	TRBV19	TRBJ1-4	TGTGCCAGTAGTATGGGACAGTCAACTAATGAAAAACTGTTTTTT	CASSMGQSTNEKLFF
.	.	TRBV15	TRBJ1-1	TGTGCCACCCGGGAAGGACGGACGAACACTGAAGCTTTCTTT	CATREGRTNTEAFF
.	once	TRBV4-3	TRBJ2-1	TGCGCCAGCAGCCAAGATCTCGGGAACTACAATGAGCAGTTCTTC	CASSQDLGNYNEQFF
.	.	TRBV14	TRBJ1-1	TGTGCCAGCAGCCAAGTCCCTAACACTGAAGCTTTCTTT	CASSQVPNTEAFF
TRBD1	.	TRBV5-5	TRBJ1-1	TGTGCCAGCAGCCTAAGGGGGCGAGCTTTCTTT	CASSLRGRAFF
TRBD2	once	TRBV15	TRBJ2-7	TGTGCCACCAGCAGAGGGAGGGCCTCTAGCGGGAGTAACGAGCAGTACTTC	CATSRGRASSGSNEQYF
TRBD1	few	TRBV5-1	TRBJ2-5	TGCGCCAGCAGCTTGGGGGGCGGGACAGGTCCAGAGACCCAGTACTTC	CASSLGGGTGPETQYF
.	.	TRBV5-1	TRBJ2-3	TGCGCCAGCAGCTTGATCGCAGATACGCAGTATTTT	CASSLIADTQYF
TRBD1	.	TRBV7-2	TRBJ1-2	TGTGCCAGCAGCGGGGACAGTGCAACGGGCTATGGCTACACCTTC	CASSGDSATGYGYTF
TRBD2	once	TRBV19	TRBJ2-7	TGTGCCAGTACCCAGGGGCTAGCGGGAGAGTCCGAGCAGTACTTC	CASTQGLAGESEQYF
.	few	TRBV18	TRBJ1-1	TGTGCCAGCTCACCGGTGGGGGCAGGTAGATCTGAAGCTTTCTTT	CASSPVGAGRSEAFF
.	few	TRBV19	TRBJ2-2	TGTGCCAGTATTCCCAGTGGTAGCGGGAAGGGGGCTGAGGCCGGGGAGCTGTTTTTT	CASIPSGSGKGAEAGELFF
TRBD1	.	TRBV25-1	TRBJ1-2	TGTGCCAGCAGTGAATACGGACAGGGGAGCGGCTATGGCTACACCTTC	CASSEYGQGSGYGYTF
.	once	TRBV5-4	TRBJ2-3	TGTGCCAGCAGCTTGCGGCTTCAGGGTACAGATACGCAGTATTTT	CASSLRLQGTDTQYF
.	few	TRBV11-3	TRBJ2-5	TGTGCCAGCAGCTTAGATCGTGGGGGGTGGGAGACCCAGTACTTC	CASSLDRGGWETQYF
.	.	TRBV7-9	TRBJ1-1	TGTGCCAGCAGCTTACAGGGCCCGAACACTGAAGCTTTCTTT	CASSLQGPNTEAFF
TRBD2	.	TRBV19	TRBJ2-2	TGTGCCAGTAGCCTAGCGGGAGTTAACACCGGGGAGCTGTTTTTT	CASSLAGVNTGELFF
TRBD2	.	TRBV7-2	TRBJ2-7	TGTGCCAGCAGCCCGGCGGCGGGAGACCACGAGCAGTACTTC	CASSPAAGDHEQYF
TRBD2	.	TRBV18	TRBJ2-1	TGTGCCAGCTCACCTCTTAGCAGGCCGGGGGGAAATGAGCAGTTCTTC	CASSPLSRPGGNEQFF
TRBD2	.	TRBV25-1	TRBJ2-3	TGTGCCAGCAGTGACCCTAGCGGACCTAGCACAGATACGCAGTATTTT	CASSDPSGPSTDTQYF
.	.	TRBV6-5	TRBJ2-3	TGTGCCAGCAGTTCGTCGCTAGCACAAGAACCAGATACGCAGTATTTT	CASSSSLAQEPDTQYF
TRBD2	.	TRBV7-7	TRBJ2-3	TGTGCTAGCAGCTCTCTACTAGCGGGAGGGACAGATACGCAGTATTTT	CASSSLLAGGTDTQYF
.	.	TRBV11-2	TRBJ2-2	TGTGCCAGCAGCTCTGGGACTTTTAACACCGGGGAGCTGTTTTTT	CASSSGTFNTGELFF
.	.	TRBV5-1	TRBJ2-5	TGCGCCAGCAGCTACGAGGGAGAGACCCAGTACTTC	CASSYEGETQYF